The clone carrying this T cell receptor (beta chain) appeared a few times. The study recruited people aged about 18 to 95 years across around 24 US areas. Donors in Cohort 3 who had recovered were those with two negative PCRs, healthcare professional clearance, or resolution of their symptoms. This sample is part of a study of blood T cell repertoires in COVID-19. Germline loops: CDR1 SGHTS, CDR2 YDEGEE. V lost 0 bases to trimming and J lost 7 bases, with 13 bases between them. The CDR3 consists of 15 residues. TCRdb keeps only in-frame clones here, not all; method: immunoSEQ multiplex PCR. The sample lists over 120,000 clones, approximately 80% occurring once.

The sequence was obtained from a woman aged 50 to 60 who had recovered from COVID-19. The specimen was PBMCs or T cells enriched from blood (not recorded which). V gene TRBV5-8 combines with J gene TRBJ1-4; D is uncertain. CDR3 DNA sequence: TGTGCCAGCAGCTTGGGGGGAAGAAGCGGTGAAAAACTGTTTTTT. Translated: CASSLGGRSGEKLFF.